This T cell receptor (beta chain) was sequenced in a study of shared clonotypes between healthy human individuals. The germline gives CDR1 SQVTM, CDR2 ANQGSEA. The CDR3 has 15 residues. V lost 7 bases and J lost 4, with 19 bases in between. CD45RO-negative cells were positively selected for CCR7, leaving out terminally differentiated effector memory CD45RA+ cells. Only in-frame clones appear in the TCRdb table, and some are missing; sequencing was by immunoSEQ multiplex PCR. This sample has around 1.9 million clones, with about 94% found just once. Sample: naive CD8+ T cells from PBMCs. The TCR comes from a young man in good health. Some clones in this sample may be carry-over from other donors' samples. V gene TRBV29-1 combines with J gene TRBJ2-2; D possibly corresponds to TRBD2 (6 bases). The CDR3 DNA reads TGCAGCGCTCGGAGGGAATCGGTGGCCACCGGGGAGCTGTTTTTT. It codes for CSARRESVATGELFF.